The subject of this entry is one TCR beta chain. These data are taken from a study of glioma-infiltrating T cells after dendritic cell vaccination. Study in general: Patients received autologous tumor lysate-pulsed dendritic cell vaccination between about 2003 and 2013. At biweekly intervals, patients got three intradermal dendritic cell vaccine injections. Autologous tumor lysate was loaded overnight onto monocyte-derived dendritic cells grown about seven days with IL-4 and GM-CSF.

Repertoires were generated with immunoSEQ multiplex PCR, while TCRdb's copy carries only in-frame clones and drops some. The table shows approximately 91,000 clones, with 80% to 90% occurring only once. The sample's time point: after dendritic cell vaccination, including at tumor progression/relapse. PBMC were collected before vaccination, two weeks after the third vaccination, and at progression. Germline V gives CDR1 SGHRS, CDR2 YFSETQ. This CDR3 region has 14 residues. The V and J ends lost 4 bases and 4 bases, in that order; junction bases with no gene match: 7. The chain links TRBV5-1 to TRBJ2-5, with 7 bases matching TRBD1. The receptor's source is a human donor with glioblastoma. The sample consisted of blood, taken after dendritic cell vaccination. CDR3 in DNA: TGCGCCAGCAGCCCTTATTCAGGGGGAGAGACCCAGTACTTC. Its protein product is CASSPYSGGETQYF.